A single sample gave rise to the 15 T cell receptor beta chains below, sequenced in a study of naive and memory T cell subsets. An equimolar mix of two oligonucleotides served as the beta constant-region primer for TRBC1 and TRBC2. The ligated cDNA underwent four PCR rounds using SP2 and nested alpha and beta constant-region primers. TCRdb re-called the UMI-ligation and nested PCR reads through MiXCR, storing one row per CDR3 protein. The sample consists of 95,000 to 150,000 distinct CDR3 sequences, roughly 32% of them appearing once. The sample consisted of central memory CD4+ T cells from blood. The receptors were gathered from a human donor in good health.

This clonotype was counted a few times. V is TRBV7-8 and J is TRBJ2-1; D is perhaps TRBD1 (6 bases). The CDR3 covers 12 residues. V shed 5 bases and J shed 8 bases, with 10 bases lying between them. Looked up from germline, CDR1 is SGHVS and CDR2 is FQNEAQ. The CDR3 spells CASSPRGYEQFF. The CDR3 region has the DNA TGTGCCAGCAGCCCCAGGGGCTATGAGCAGTTCTTC.

The CDR3 DNA is TGTGCCAGCAGTGAATCCAAAGTAGGACGGAGCTCGTCCACCCTCCACTTT. As protein: CASSESKVGRSSSTLHF. The V and J genes are TRBV25-1 and TRBJ1-6, with D unresolved. V gave up 1 base and J gave up 14 bases, with 24 bases separating them. The CDR3 has 17 amino acids. Germline loops: CDR1 MGHDK, CDR2 SYGVNS.

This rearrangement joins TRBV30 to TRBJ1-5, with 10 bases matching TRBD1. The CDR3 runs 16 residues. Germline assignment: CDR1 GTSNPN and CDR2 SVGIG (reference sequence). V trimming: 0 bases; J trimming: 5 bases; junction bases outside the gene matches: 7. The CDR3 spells CAWSVDFDRGHQPQHF. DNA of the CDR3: TGTGCCTGGAGTGTCGATTTCGACAGGGGGCATCAGCCCCAGCATTTT.

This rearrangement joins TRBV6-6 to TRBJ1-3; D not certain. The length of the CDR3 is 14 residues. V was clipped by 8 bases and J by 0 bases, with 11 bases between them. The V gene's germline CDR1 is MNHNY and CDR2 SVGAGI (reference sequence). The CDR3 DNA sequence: TGTGCCAGCGGGCAGAGAACCTCTGGAAACACCATATATTTT. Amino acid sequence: CASGQRTSGNTIYF.

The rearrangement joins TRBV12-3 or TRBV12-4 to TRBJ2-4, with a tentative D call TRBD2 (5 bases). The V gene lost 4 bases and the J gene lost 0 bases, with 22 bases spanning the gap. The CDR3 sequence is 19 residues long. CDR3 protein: CASSWPTRGPAPAKNIQYF. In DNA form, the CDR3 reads TGTGCCAGCAGTTGGCCCACCCGCGGGCCGGCCCCAGCCAAAAACATTCAGTACTTC.

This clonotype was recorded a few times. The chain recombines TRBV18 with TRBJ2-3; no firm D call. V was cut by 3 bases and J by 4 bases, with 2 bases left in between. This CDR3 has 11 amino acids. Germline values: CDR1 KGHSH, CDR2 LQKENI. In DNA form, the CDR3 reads TGTGCCAGCTCACCGGCAGATACGCAGTATTTT. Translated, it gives CASSPADTQYF.

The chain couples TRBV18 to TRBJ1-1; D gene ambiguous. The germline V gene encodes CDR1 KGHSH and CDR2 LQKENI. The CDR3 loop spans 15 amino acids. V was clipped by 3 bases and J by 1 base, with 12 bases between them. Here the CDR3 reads CASSPIRAENTEAFF. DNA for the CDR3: TGTGCCAGCTCACCGATACGCGCAGAGAACACTGAAGCTTTCTTT. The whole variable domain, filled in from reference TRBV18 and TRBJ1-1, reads NAGVMQNPRHLVRRRGQEARLRCSPMKGHSHVYWYRQLPEEGLKFMVYLQKENIIDESGMPKERFSAEFPKEGPSILRIQQVVRGDSAAYFCASSPIRAENTEAFFGQGTRLTVV.

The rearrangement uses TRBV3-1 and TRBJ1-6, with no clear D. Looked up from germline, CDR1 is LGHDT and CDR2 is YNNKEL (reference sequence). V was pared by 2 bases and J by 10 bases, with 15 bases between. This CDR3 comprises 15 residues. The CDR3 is CASSQIFGEGSPLHF. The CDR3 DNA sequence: TGTGCCAGCAGCCAAATTTTCGGGGAAGGATCACCCCTCCACTTT.

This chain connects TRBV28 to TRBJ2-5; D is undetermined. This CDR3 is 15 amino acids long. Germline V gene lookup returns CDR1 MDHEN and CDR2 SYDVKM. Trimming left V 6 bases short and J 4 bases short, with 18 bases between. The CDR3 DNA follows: TGTGCCAGCAGCCTGGTTGGTGGGCTCAGAGAGACCCAGTACTTC. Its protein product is CASSLVGGLRETQYF.

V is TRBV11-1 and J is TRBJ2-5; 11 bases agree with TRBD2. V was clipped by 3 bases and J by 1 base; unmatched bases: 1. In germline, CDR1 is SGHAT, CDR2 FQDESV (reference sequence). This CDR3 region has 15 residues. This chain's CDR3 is CASSLTSGTQETQYF. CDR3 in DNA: TGTGCCAGCAGCTTGACTAGCGGGACCCAAGAGACCCAGTACTTC.

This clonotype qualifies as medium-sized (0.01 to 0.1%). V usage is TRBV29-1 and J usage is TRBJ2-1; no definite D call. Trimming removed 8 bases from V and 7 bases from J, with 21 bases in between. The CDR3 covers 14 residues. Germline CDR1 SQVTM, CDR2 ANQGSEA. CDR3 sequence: CSTKVASTGNEQFF. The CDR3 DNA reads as TGCAGCACCAAGGTCGCATCTACTGGGAATGAGCAGTTCTTC.

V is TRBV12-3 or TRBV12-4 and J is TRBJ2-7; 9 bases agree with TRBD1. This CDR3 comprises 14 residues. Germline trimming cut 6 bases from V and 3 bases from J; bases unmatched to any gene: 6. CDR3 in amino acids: CASRPQGARYEQYF. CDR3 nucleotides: TGTGCCAGCAGACCACAGGGGGCGCGCTACGAGCAGTACTTC.

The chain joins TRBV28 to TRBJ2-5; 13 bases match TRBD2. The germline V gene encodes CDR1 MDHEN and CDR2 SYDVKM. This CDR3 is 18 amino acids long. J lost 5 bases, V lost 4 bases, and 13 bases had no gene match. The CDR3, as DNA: TGTGCCAGCAGTTCTATGGGCGGCACTAGCGGGAGGGGGGAGACCCAGTACTTC. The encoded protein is CASSSMGGTSGRGETQYF.

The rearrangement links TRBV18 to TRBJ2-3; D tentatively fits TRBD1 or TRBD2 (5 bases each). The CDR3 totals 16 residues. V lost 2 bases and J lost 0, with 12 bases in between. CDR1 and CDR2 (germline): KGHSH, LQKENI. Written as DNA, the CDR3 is TGTGCCAGCTCACCAACTCGGGGCGAGAGCACAGATACGCAGTATTTT. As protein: CASSPTRGESTDTQYF.

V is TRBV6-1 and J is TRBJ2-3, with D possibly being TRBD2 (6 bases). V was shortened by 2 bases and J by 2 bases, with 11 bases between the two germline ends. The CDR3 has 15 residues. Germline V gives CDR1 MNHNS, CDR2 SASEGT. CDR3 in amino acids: CASSEWGLDTDTQYF. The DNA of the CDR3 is TGTGCCAGCAGTGAATGGGGACTTGACACAGATACGCAGTATTTT.